This T cell receptor beta chain was sequenced in a study of CD8 T cells in ankylosing spondylitis. Preparation of TCR beta libraries was done by quantitative 5'-RACE with molecular barcodes. TCRdb reprocessed the 5' RACE reads with MiXCR, giving one entry per CDR3 protein. The data hold approximately 250,000 distinct CDR3 sequences, with 32% observed a single time. This clonotype was recorded a few times. The antigen remains undetermined. Whole-study findings and limits: Past studies reported some motif variants in reactive arthritis synovial fluid and blood.

The TCR was taken from a male donor with ankylosing spondylitis or in good health (not recorded which). Sequencing used blood, either unsorted or a sorted T cell fraction (not recorded which).

This CDR3 is CASTPRSSNTGELFF. The DNA of the CDR3 is TGTGCCAGCACCCCTCGGAGCTCGAACACCGGGGAGCTGTTTTTT. The V and J genes are TRBV12-3 or TRBV12-4 and TRBJ2-2; D ambiguous. Trimming took off 7 bases at V and 0 bases at J, with 12 bases between the two ends. There are 15 residues in the CDR3.